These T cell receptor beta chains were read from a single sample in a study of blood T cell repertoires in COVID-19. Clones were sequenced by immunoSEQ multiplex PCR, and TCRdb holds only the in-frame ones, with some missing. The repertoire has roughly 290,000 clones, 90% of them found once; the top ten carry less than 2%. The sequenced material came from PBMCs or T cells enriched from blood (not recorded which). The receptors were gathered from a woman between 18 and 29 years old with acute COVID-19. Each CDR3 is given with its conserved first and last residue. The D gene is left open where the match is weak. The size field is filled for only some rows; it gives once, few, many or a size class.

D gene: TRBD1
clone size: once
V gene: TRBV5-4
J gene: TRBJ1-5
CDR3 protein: CASSPDRGHNQPQHF
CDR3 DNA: TGTGCCAGCAGCCCCGACAGGGGGCACAATCAGCCCCAGCATTTT

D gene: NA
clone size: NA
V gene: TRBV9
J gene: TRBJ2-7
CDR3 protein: CASSVAPNPTYEQYF
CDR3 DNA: TGTGCCAGCAGCGTAGCTCCGAACCCTACCTACGAGCAGTACTTC

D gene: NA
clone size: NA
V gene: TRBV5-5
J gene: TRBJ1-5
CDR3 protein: CASSLRQAPSNQPQHF
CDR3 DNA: TGTGCCAGCAGCTTGCGACAGGCACCTTCCAATCAGCCCCAGCATTTT

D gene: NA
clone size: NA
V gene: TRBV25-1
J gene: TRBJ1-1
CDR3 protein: CASKPSPTEAFF
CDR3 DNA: TGTGCCAGCAAGCCGTCCCCGACTGAAGCTTTCTTT

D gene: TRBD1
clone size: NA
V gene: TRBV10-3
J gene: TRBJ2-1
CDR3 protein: CAMGRDRDIEQFF
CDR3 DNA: TGTGCCATGGGCCGGGACAGGGACATTGAGCAGTTCTTC

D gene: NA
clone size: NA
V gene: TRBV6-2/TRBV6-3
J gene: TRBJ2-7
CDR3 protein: CASSNPQGFKYEQYF
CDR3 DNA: TGTGCCAGCAGTAATCCTCAGGGGTTTAAGTACGAGCAGTACTTC

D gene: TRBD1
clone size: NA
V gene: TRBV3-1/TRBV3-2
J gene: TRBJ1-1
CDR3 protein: CASSQAPGQGVGHEAFF
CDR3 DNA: TGTGCCAGCAGCCAAGCCCCGGGACAGGGGGTGGGTCACGAAGCTTTCTTT

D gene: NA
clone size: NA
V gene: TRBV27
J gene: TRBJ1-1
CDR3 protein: CASSLQGRASYTEAFF
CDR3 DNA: TGTGCCAGCAGTTTACAAGGCAGGGCCTCATACACTGAAGCTTTCTTT

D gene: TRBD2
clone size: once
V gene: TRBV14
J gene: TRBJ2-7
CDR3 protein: CASSHVTSGTYYEQYF
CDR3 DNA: TGTGCCAGCAGCCACGTCACTAGCGGGACATACTACGAGCAGTACTTC

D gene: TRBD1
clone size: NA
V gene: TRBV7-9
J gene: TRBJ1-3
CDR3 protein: CASSLVPTGNGNTIYF
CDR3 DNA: TGTGCCAGCAGCTTAGTACCGACAGGGAATGGAAACACCATATATTTT

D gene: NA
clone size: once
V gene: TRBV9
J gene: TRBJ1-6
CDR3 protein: CASSVGGRGTYNSPLHF
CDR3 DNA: TGTGCCAGCAGCGTAGGCGGCAGGGGTACCTATAATTCACCCCTCCACTTT

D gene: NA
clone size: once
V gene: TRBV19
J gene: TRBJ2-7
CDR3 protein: CASSWDKGSSYEQYF
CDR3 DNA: TGTGCCAGTAGTTGGGACAAGGGCAGCTCCTACGAGCAGTACTTC

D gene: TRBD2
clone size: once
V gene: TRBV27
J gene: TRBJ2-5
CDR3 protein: CASKLAGGPQAQYF
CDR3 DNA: TGTGCCAGCAAGTTAGCGGGAGGCCCCCAGGCCCAGTACTTC

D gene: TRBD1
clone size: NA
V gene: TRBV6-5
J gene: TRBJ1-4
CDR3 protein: CASSRDRGPNEKLFF
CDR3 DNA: TGTGCCAGCAGCCGGGACAGGGGTCCTAATGAAAAACTGTTTTTT

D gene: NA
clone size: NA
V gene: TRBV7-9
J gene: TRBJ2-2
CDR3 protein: CASSPTYSSTGELFF
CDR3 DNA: TGTGCCAGCAGCCCCACCTACAGTTCCACCGGGGAGCTGTTTTTT

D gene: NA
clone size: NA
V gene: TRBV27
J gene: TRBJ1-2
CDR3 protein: CASSLIAGDYGYTF
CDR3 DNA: TGTGCCAGCAGTTTAATCGCAGGGGACTATGGCTACACCTTC

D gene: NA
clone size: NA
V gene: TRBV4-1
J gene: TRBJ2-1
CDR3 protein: CASSQEEYPSSYNEQFF
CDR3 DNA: TGCGCCAGCAGCCAAGAAGAGTACCCGAGCTCCTACAATGAGCAGTTCTTC

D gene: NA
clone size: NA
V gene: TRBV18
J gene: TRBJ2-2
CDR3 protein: CASSPLVQKVTGELFF
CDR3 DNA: TGTGCCAGCTCACCACTGGTACAGAAAGTCACCGGGGAGCTGTTTTTT

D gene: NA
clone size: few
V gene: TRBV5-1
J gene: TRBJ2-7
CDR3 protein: CASSFGGGSSYEQYF
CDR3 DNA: TGCGCCAGCAGCTTCGGTGGCGGAAGCTCCTACGAGCAGTACTTC

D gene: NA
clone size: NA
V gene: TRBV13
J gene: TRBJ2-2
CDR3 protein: CASSSGQNTGELFF
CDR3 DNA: TGTGCCAGCAGCTCGGGACAGAACACCGGGGAGCTGTTTTTT

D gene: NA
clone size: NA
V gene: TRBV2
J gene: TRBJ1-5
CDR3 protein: CASSTGTLGQPQHF
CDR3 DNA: TGTGCCAGCAGCACCGGGACACTCGGTCAGCCCCAGCATTTT

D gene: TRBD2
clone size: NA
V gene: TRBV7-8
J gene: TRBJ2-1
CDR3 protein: CASSDRGGLTSNEQFF
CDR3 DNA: TGTGCCAGCAGCGACCGGGGGGGATTAACGAGTAATGAGCAGTTCTTC

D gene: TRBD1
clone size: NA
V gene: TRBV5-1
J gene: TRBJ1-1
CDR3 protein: CASSLGDRRTEAFF
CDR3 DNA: TGCGCCAGCAGCTTGGGGGACAGGCGAACTGAAGCTTTCTTT

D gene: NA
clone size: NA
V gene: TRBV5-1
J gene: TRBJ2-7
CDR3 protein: CASSLAGGIYEQYF
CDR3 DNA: TGCGCCAGCAGCTTAGCGGGTGGGATCTACGAGCAGTACTTC

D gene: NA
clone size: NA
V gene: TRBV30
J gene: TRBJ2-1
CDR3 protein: CAWSAATGLSYNEQFF
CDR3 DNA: TGTGCCTGGAGTGCCGCTACAGGGCTCTCCTACAATGAGCAGTTCTTC

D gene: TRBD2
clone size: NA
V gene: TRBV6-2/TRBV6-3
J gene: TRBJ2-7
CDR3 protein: CASSQAGNSYEQYF
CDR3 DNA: TGTGCCAGCAGCCAAGCGGGGAACTCCTACGAGCAGTACTTC

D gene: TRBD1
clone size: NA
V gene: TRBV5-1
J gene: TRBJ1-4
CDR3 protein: CASSLDRGLLNEKLFF
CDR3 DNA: TGCGCCAGCAGCTTGGACAGGGGGCTACTTAATGAAAAACTGTTTTTT

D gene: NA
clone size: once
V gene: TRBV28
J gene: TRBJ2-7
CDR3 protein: CASRETGAAYEQYF
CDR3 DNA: TGTGCCAGCAGGGAAACGGGAGCCGCCTACGAGCAGTACTTC

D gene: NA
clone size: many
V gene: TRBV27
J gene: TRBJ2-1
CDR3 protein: CATGEWIEQFF
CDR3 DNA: TGTGCCACAGGGGAGTGGATTGAGCAGTTCTTC

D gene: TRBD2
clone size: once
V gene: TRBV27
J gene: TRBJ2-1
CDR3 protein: CASSQGTSGQYNEQFF
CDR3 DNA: TGTGCCAGCAGCCAGGGAACTAGCGGGCAATACAATGAGCAGTTCTTC

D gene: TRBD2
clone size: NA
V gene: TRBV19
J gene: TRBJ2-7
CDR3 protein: CASSIAGGDYEQYF
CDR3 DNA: TGTGCCAGTAGTATTGCGGGGGGGGACTACGAGCAGTACTTC

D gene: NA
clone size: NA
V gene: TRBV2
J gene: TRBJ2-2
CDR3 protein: CASMGAGELFF
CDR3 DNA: TGTGCCAGCATGGGCGCCGGGGAGCTGTTTTTT

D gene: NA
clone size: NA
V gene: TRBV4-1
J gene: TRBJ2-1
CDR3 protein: CASSQGGLGGYNEQFF
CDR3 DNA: TGCGCCAGCAGCCAAGGCGGACTAGGGGGCTACAATGAGCAGTTCTTC

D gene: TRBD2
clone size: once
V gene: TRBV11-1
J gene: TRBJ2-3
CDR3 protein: CASSFGLASTDTQYF
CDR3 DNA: TGTGCCAGCAGCTTCGGACTAGCTAGCACAGATACGCAGTATTTT

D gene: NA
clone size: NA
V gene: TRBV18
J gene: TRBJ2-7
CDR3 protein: CASSPRTAGTSYEQYF
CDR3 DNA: TGTGCCAGCTCACCACGTACGGCAGGAACGTCCTACGAGCAGTACTTC

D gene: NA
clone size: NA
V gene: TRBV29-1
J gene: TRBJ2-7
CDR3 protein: CSVEEGSSYEQYF
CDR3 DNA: TGCAGCGTCGAGGAAGGGAGCTCCTACGAGCAGTACTTC

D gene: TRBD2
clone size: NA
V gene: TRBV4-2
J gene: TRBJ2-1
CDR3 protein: CASSPNLGLAGYNEQFF
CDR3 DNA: TGTGCCAGCAGCCCTAATCTGGGACTAGCGGGCTACAATGAGCAGTTCTTC

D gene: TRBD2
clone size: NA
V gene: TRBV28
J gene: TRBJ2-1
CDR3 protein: CASSLAGGNNEQFF
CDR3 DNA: TGTGCCAGCAGCTTAGCGGGAGGCAACAATGAGCAGTTCTTC

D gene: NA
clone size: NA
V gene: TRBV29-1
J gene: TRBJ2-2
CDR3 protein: CSVGRGLNTGELFF
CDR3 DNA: TGCAGCGTCGGGCGCGGGCTGAACACCGGGGAGCTGTTTTTT

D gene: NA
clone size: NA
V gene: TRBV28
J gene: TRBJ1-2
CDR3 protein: CATQFLVGYTF
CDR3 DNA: TGTGCCACCCAGTTTTTGGTTGGCTACACCTTC

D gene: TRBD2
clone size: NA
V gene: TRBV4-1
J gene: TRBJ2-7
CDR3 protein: CASSQDGVGRALGEQYF
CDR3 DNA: TGCGCCAGCAGCCAAGACGGAGTGGGGAGGGCCCTAGGGGAGCAGTACTTC

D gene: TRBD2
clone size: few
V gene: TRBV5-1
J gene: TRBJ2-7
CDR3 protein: CASSLREGREQYF
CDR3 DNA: TGCGCCAGCAGCTTGCGGGAGGGCCGCGAGCAGTACTTC

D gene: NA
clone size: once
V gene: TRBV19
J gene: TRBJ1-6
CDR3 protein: CASSIVTDSPLHF
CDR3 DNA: TGTGCCAGTAGTATAGTAACGGATTCACCCCTCCACTTT

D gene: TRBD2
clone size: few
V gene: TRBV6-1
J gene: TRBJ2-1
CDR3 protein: CASSEVPAGTYNEQFF
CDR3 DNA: TGTGCCAGCAGTGAAGTCCCAGCGGGGACTTACAATGAGCAGTTCTTC

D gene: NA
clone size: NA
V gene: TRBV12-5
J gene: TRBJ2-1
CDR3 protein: CASGSQGINEQFF
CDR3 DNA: TGTGCTAGTGGTTCCCAGGGCATCAATGAGCAGTTCTTC

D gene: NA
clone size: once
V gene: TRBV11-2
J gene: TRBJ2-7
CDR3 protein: CASQGFYEQYF
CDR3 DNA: TGTGCCAGCCAGGGCTTTTACGAGCAGTACTTC

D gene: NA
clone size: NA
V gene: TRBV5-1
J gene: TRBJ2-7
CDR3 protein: CASSLGGGPMDEQYF
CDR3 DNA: TGCGCCAGCAGCTTGGGTGGAGGGCCGATGGACGAGCAGTACTTC

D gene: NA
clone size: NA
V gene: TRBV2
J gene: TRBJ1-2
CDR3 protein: CATGTAGTNYGYTF
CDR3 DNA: TGTGCGACAGGCACGGCAGGGACTAACTATGGCTACACCTTC

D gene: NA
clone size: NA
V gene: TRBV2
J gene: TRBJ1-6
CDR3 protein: CASSEIPGFSSPLHF
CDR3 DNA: TGTGCCAGCTCCGAAATCCCGGGTTTTAGTTCACCCCTCCACTTT

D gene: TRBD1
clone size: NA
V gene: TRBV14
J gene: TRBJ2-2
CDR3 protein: CASSYTEDRALNTGELFF
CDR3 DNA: TGTGCCAGCAGCTACACCGAGGACAGGGCTCTCAACACCGGGGAGCTGTTTTTT

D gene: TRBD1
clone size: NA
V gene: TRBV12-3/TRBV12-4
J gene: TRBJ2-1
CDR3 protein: CASRTGHNEQFF
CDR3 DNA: TGTGCCAGCAGGACAGGGCACAATGAGCAGTTCTTC

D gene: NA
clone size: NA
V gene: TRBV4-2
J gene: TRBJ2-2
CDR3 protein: CASSQESEYTGELFF
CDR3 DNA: TGTGCCAGCAGCCAAGAAAGCGAATACACCGGGGAGCTGTTTTTT

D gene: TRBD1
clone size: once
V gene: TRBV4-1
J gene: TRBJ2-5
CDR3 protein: CASSQDPPGQGWQETQYF
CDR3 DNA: TGCGCCAGCAGCCAAGACCCACCGGGACAGGGGTGGCAAGAGACCCAGTACTTC

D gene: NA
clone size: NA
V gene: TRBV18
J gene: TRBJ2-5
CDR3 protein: CASSPPGGRNQETQYF
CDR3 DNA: TGTGCCAGCTCACCACCGGGGGGTCGAAACCAAGAGACCCAGTACTTC